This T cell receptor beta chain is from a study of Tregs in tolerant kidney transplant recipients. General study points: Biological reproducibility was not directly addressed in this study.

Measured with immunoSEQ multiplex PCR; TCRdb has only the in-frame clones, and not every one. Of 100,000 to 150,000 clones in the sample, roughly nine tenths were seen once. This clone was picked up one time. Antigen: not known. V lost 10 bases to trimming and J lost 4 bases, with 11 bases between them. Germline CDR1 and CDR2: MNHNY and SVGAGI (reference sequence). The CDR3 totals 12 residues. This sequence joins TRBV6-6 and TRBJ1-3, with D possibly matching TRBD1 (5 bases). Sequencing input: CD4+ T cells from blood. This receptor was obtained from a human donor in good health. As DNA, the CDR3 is TGTGCCACCGCGGGGACCGGAAACACCATATATTTT. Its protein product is CATAGTGNTIYF.